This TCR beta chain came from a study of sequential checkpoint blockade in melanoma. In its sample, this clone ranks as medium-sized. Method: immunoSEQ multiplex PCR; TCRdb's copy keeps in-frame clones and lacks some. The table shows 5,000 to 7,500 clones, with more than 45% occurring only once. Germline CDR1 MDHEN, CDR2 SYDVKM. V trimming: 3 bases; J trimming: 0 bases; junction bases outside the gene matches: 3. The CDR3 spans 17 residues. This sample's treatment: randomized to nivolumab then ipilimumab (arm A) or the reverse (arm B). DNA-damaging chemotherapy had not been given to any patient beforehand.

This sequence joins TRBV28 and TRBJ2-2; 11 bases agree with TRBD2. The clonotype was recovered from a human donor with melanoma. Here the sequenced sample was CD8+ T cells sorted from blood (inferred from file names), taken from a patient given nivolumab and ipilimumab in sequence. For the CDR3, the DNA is TGTGCCAGCAGTTTGGAACTAGCGGGAGCGAACACCGGGGAGCTGTTTTTT. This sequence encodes CASSLELAGANTGELFF. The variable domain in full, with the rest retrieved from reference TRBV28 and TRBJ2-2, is DVKVTQSSRYLVKRTGEKVFLECVQDMDHENMFWYRQDPGLGLRLIYFSYDVKMKEKGDIPEGYSVSREKKERFSLILESASTNQTSMYLCASSLELAGANTGELFFGEGSRLTVL.